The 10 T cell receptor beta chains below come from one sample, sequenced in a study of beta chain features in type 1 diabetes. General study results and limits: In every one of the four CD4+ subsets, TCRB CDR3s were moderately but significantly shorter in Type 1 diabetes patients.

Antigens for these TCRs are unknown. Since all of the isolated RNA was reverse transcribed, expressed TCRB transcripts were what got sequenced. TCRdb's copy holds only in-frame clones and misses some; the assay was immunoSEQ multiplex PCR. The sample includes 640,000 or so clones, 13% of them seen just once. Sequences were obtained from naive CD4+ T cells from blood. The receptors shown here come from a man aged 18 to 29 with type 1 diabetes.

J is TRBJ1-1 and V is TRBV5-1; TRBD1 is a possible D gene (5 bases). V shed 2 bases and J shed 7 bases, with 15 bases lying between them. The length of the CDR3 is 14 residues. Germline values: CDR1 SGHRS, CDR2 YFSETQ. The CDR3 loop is CASSFPGTEHEAFF. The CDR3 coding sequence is TGCGCCAGCAGCTTCCCCGGGACGGAGCATGAAGCTTTCTTT.

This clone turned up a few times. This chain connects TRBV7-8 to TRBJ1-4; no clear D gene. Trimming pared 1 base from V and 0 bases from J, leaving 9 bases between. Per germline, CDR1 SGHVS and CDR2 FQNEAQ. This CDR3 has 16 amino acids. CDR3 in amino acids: CASSLDFAATNEKLFF. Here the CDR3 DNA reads TGTGCCAGCAGCTTAGACTTTGCCGCAACTAATGAAAAACTGTTTTTT.

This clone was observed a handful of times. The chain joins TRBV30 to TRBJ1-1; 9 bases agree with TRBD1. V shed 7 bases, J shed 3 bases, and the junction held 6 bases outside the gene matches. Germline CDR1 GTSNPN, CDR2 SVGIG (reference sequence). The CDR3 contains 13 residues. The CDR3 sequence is CAFTTGGDTEAFF. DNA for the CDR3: TGTGCCTTTACGACAGGGGGTGACACTGAAGCTTTCTTT.

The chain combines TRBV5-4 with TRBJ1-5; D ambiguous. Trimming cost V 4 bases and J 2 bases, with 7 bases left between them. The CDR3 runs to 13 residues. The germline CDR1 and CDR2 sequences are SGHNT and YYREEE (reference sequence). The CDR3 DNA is TGTGCCAGCAGCGTTGGGGGCAATCAGCCCCAGCATTTT. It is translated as CASSVGGNQPQHF.

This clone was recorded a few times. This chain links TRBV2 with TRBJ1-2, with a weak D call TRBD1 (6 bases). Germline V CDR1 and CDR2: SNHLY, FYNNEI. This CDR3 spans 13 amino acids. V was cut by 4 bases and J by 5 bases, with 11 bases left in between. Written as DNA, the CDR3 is TGTGCCAGCAGTGTAGGGCAGGGGTATGGCTACACCTTC. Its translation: CASSVGQGYGYTF.

The CDR3: CASSLADTHTEAFF. The CDR3 DNA is TGTGCCAGCAGCTTGGCCGACACCCACACTGAAGCTTTCTTT. This rearrangement joins TRBV5-8 to TRBJ1-1; D ambiguous. Trimming removed 0 bases from V and 3 bases from J, with 9 bases in between. The CDR3 extends over 14 amino acids. Looked up from germline, CDR1 is SGHTS and CDR2 is YDEGEE.

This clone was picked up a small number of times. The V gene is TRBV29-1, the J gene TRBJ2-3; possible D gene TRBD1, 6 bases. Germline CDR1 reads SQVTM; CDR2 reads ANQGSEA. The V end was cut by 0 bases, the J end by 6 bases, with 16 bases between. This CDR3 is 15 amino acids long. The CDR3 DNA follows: TGCAGCGTTGAAGATCCGGCAGGGGCCATGGATACGCAGTATTTT. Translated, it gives CSVEDPAGAMDTQYF.

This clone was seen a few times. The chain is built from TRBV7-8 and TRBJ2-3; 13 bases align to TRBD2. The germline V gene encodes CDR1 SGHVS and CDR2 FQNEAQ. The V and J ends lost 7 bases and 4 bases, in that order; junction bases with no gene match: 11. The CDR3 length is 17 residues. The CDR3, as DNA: TGTGCCAGCACGCCCTCGATCGGACTAGCGGGAGCAGATACGCAGTATTTT. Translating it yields CASTPSIGLAGADTQYF.

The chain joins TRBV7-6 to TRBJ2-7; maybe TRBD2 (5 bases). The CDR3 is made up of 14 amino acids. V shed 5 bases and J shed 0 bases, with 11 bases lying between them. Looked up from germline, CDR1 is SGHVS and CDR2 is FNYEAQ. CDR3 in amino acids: CASSQWRSSYEQYF. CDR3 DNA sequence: TGTGCCAGCAGCCAGTGGAGGAGCTCCTACGAGCAGTACTTC. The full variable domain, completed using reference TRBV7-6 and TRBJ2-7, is GAGVSQSPRYKVTKRGQDVALRCDPISGHVSLYWYRQALGQGPEFLTYFNYEAQQDKSGLPNDRFSAERPEGSISTLTIQRTEQRDSAMYRCASSQWRSSYEQYFGPGTRLTVT.

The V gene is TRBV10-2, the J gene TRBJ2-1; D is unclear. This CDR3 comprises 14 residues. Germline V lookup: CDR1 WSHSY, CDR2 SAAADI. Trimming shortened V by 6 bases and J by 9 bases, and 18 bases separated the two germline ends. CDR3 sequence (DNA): TGCGCCAGCAGACTAAGACAATCGGGTGGTGAGCAGTTCTTC. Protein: CASRLRQSGGEQFF.